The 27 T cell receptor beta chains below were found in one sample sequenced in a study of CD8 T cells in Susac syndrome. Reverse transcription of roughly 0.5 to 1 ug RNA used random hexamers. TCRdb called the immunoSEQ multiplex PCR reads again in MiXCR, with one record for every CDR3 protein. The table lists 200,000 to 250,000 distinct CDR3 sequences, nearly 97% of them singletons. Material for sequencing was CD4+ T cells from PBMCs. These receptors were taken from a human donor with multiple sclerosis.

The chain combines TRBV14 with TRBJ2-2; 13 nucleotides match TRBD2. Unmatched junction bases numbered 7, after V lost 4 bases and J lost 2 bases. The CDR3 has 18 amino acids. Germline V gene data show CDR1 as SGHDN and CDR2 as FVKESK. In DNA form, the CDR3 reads TGTGCCAGCAGCCGATTGACTAGCGGGAGGATTAACACCGGGGAGCTGTTTTTT. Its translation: CASSRLTSGRINTGELFF.

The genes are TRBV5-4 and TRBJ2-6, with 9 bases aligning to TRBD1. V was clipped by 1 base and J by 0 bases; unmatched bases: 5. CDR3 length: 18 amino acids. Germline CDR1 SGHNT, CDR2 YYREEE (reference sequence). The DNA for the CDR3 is TGTGCCAGCAGCTTGCCGGGGGACAGGGTCTCTGGGGCCAACGTCCTGACTTTC. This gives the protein CASSLPGDRVSGANVLTF.

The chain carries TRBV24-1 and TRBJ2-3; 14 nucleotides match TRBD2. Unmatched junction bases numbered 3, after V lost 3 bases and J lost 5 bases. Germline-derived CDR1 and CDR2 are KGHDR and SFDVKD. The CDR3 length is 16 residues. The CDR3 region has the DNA TGTGCCACCAGTGATCCGGGACTAGCGGGAGTAGATACGCAGTATTTT. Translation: CATSDPGLAGVDTQYF.

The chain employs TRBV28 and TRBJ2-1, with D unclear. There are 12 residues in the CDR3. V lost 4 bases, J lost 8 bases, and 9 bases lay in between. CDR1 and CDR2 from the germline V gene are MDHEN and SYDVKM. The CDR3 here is CASSSPLHEQFF. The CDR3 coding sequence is TGTGCCAGCAGTTCCCCCCTCCATGAGCAGTTCTTC. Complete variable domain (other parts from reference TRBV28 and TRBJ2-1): DVKVTQSSRYLVKRTGEKVFLECVQDMDHENMFWYRQDPGLGLRLIYFSYDVKMKEKGDIPEGYSVSREKKERFSLILESASTNQTSMYLCASSSPLHEQFFGPGTRLTVL.

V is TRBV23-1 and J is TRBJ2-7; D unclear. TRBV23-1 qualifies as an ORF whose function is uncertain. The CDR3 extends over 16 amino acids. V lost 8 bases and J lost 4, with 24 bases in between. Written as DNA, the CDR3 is TGCGCCAGCCGTTGCCCGCAGTCCGTCTTGTATTACGAGCAGTACTTC. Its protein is CASRCPQSVLYYEQYF.

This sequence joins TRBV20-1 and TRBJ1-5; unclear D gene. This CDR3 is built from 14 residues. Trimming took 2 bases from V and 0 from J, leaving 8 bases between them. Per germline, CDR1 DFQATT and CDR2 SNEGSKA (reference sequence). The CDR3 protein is CSARQAYSNQPQHF. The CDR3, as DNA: TGCAGTGCTAGACAGGCTTATAGCAATCAGCCCCAGCATTTT.

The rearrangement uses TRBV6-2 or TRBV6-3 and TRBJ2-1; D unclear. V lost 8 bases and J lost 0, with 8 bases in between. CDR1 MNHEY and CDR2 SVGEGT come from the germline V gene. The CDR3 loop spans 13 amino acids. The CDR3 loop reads CASGPSSYNEQFF. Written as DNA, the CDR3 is TGTGCCAGCGGGCCAAGCTCCTACAATGAGCAGTTCTTC.

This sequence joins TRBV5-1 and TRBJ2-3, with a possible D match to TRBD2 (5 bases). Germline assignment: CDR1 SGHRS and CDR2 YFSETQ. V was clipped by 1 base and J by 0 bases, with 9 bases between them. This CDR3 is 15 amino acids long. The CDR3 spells CASSLSGASTDTQYF. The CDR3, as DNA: TGCGCCAGCAGCTTGAGCGGAGCTAGCACAGATACGCAGTATTTT.

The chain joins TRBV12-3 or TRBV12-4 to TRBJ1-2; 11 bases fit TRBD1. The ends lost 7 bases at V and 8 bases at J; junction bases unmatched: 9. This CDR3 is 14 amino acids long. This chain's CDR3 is CASTDGQGAFGYTF. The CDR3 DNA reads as TGTGCCAGCACCGATGGACAGGGGGCGTTCGGCTACACCTTC.

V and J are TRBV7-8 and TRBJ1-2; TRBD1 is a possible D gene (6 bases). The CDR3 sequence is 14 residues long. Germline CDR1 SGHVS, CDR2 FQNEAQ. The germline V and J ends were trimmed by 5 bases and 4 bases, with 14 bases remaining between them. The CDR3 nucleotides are TGTGCCAGCAGCCCGCTGGACAGCACCTATGGCTACACCTTC. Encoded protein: CASSPLDSTYGYTF.

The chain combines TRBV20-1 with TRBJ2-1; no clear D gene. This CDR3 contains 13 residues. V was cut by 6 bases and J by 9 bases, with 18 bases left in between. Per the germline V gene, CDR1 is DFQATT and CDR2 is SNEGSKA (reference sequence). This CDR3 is CSATSVSGFEQFF. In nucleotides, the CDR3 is TGCAGTGCAACCAGCGTGTCGGGTTTTGAGCAGTTCTTC.

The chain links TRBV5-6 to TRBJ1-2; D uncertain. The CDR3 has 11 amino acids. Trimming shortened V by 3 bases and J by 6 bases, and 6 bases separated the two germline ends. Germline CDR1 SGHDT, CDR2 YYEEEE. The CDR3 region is CASSSYDGYTF. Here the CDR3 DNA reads TGTGCCAGCAGCTCCTACGATGGCTACACCTTC. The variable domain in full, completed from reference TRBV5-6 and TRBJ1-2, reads DAGVTQSPTHLIKTRGQQVTLRCSPKSGHDTVSWYQQALGQGPQFIFQYYEEEERQRGNFPDRFSGHQFPNYSSELNVNALLLGDSALYLCASSSYDGYTFGSGTRLTVV.

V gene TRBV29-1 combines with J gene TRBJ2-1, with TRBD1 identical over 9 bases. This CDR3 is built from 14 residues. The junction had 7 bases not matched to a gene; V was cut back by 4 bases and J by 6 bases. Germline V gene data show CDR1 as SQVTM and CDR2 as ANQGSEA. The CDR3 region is CSVGQGVTANEQFF. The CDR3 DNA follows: TGCAGCGTTGGACAGGGGGTTACGGCCAATGAGCAGTTCTTC.

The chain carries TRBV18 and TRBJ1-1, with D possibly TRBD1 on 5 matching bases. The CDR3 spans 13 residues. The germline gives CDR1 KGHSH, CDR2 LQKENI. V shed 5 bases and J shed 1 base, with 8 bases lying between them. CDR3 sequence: CASSSQANTEAFF. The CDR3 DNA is TGTGCCAGCTCATCACAGGCGAACACTGAAGCTTTCTTT.

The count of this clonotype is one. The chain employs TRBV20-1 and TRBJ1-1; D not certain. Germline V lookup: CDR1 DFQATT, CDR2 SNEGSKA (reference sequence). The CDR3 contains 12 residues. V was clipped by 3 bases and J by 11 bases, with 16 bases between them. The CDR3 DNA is TGCAGTGCTAGTAGTGGTGGGCAGTCGGCTTTCTTT. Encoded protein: CSASSGGQSAFF.

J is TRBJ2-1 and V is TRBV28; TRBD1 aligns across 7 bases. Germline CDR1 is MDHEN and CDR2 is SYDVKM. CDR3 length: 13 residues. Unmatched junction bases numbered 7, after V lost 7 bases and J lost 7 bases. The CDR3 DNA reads TGTGCCAGCAATGACAGGGTCGAAAATGAGCAGTTCTTC. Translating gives CASNDRVENEQFF.

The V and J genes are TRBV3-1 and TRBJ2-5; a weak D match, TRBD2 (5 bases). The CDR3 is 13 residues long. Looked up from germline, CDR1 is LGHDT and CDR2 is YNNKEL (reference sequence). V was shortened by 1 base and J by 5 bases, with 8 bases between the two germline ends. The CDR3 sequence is CASSQGGGETQYF. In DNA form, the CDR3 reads TGTGCCAGCAGCCAAGGTGGAGGCGAGACCCAGTACTTC.

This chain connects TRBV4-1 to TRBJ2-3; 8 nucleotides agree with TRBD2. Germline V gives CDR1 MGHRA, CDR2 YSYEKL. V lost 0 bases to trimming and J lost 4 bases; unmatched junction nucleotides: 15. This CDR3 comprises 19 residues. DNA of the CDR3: TGCGCCAGCAGCCAAGATTCGTTCGGGAGGGTTTTATTCCCAGATACGCAGTATTTT. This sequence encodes CASSQDSFGRVLFPDTQYF.

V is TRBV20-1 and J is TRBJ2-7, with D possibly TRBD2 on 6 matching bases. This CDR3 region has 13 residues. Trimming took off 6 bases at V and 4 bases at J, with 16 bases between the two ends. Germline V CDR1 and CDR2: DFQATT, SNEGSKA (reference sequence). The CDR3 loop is CSAKTSFRYEQYF. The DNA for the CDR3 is TGCAGTGCCAAAACTAGCTTCAGATACGAGCAGTACTTC.

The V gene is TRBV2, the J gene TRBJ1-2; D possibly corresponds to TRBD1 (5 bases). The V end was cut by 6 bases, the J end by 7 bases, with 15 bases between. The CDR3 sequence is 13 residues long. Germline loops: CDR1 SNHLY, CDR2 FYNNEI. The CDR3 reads CASRMGHPSGYTF. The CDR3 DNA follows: TGTGCCAGCAGGATGGGGCACCCATCTGGCTACACCTTC.

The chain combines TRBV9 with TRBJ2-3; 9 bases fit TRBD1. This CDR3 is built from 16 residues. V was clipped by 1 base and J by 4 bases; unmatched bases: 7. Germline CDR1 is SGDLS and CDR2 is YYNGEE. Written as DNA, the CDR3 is TGTGCCAGCAGCGTAACAACGGGGACAGGGCCAGATACGCAGTATTTT. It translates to CASSVTTGTGPDTQYF.

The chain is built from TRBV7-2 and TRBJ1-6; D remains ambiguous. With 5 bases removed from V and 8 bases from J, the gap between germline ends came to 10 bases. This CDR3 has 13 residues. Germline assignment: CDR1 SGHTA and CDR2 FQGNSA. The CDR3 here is CASSVFGDSPLHF. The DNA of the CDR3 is TGTGCCAGCAGCGTCTTTGGGGATTCACCCCTCCACTTT.

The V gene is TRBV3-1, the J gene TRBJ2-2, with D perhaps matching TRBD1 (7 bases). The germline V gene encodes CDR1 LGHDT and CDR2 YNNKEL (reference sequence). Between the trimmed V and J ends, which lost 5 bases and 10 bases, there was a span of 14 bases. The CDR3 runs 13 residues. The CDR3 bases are TGTGCCAGCAGCACGACAGGGACTGTGGAGCTGTTTTTT. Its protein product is CASSTTGTVELFF.

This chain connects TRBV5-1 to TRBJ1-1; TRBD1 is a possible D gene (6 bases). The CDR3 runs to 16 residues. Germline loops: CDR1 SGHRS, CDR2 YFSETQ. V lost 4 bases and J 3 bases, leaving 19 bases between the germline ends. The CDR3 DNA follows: TGCGCCAGCAGCCCCACCGGGACACGAGTCCACACTGAAGCTTTCTTT. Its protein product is CASSPTGTRVHTEAFF.

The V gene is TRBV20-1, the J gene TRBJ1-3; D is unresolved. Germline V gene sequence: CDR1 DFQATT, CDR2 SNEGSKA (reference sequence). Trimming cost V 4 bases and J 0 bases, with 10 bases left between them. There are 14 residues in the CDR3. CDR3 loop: CSATVSNSGNTIYF. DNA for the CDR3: TGCAGTGCTACCGTTTCTAACTCTGGAAACACCATATATTTT.

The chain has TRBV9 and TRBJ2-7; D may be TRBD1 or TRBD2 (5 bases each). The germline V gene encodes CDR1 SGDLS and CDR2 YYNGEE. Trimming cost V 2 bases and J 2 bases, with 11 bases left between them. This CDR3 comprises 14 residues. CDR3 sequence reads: CASSVGTETYEQYF. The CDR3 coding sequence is TGTGCCAGCAGCGTGGGGACGGAGACCTACGAGCAGTACTTC.

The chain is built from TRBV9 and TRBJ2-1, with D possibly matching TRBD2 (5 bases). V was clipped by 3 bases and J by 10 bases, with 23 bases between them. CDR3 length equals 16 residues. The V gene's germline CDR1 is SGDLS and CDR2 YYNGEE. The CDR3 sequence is CASSAPRAGPRAEQFF. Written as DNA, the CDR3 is TGTGCCAGCAGCGCCCCCCGGGCGGGCCCCAGAGCAGAGCAGTTCTTC.